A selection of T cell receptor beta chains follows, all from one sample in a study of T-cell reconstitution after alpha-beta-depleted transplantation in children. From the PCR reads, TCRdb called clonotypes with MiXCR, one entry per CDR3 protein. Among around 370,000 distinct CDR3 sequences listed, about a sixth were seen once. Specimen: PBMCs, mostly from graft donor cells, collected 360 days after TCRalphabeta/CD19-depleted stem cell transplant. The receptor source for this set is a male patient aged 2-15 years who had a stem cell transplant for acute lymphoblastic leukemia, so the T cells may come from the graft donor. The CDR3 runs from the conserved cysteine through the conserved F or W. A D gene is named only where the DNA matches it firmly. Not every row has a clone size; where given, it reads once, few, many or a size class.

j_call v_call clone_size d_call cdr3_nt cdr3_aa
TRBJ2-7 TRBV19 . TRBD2 TGTGCCAGTAGTATTGGACTAGCGGGGATCTACGAGCAGTACTTC CASSIGLAGIYEQYF
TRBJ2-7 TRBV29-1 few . TGCAGCGTTGGTTACAGTCGATACGAGCAGTACTTC CSVGYSRYEQYF
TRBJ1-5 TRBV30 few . TGTGCCTGGAGTTCAGATAGCAATCAGCCCCAGCATTTT CAWSSDSNQPQHF
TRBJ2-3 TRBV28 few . TGTGCCAGCAGACATGGGACAGATACGCAGTATTTT CASRHGTDTQYF
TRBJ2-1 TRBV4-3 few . TGCGCCAGCAGCCAGGCGAACAGGGCCATCTACAATGAGCAGTTCTTC CASSQANRAIYNEQFF
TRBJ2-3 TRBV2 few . TGTGCCAGCAGGATAGCAGATACGCAGTATTTT CASRIADTQYF
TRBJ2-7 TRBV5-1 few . TGCGCCAGCAGATCAGGCTCGGCCTACTACGAGCAGTACTTC CASRSGSAYYEQYF
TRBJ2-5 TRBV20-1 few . TGCAGTGCCAAATCGGGGCGGAAAGAGACCCAGTACTTC CSAKSGRKETQYF
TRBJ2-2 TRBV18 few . TGTGCCAGCTCACCAGACACCGGGGAGCTGTTTTTT CASSPDTGELFF
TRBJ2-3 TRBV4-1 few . TGCGCCAGCAGCCAAGATTATGGCGGTTTGTATTTT CASSQDYGGLYF
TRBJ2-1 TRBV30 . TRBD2 TGTGCCTGGAGTCTGGGACTAGCGTTATTCTTC CAWSLGLALFF
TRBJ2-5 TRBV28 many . TGTGCCAGCAGTTTGTTACAGCCAAAAGAGACCCAGTACTTC CASSLLQPKETQYF
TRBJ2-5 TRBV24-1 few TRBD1 TGTGCCACCACCTTTCTGGGACAGTACCAAGAGACCCAGTACTTC CATTFLGQYQETQYF
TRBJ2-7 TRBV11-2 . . TGTGCCAGCAGCCTGGATCCCCACCGAGAGTACTTC CASSLDPHREYF
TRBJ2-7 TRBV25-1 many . TGTGCCAGCAGTGAATTTGCAGGATCCTACGAGCAGTACTTC CASSEFAGSYEQYF
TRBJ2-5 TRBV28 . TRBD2 TGTGCCAGCAGTTTATGGACTAGCGGGAATCAAGAGACCCAGTACTTC CASSLWTSGNQETQYF
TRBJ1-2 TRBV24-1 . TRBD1 TGTGCCACCAGTGCTAAGGACAGGCCAGGCTACACCTTC CATSAKDRPGYTF
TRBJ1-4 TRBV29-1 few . TGCAGCGTTGAAGTGCGCGGGGAAAAACTGTTTTTT CSVEVRGEKLFF
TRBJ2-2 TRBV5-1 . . TGCGCCAGCAGCCCGGGGAGCATTACCGGGGAGCTGTTTTTT CASSPGSITGELFF
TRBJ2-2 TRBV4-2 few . TGTGCCAGCAGCCCTCCAGGGGTAACAGGATTACTCCTTGGGGACACCGGGGAGCTGTTTTTT CASSPPGVTGLLLGDTGELFF
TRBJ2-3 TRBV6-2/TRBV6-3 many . TGTGCCAGCAGCCCCATGGGGGGCACAGATACGCAGTATTTT CASSPMGGTDTQYF
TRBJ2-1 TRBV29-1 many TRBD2 TGCAGCGTTGAAGATATCTCAGCGGGAGGGATAAATGAGCAGTTCTTC CSVEDISAGGINEQFF
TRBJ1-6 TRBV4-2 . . TGTGCCAGCAGTCAAGGGAGCCCCAAGGGGAATTCACCCCTCCACTTT CASSQGSPKGNSPLHF
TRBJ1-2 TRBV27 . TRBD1 TGTGCCAGCAGTCTAAGGCCCCATCGGACAGGGGCTAACTATGGCTACACCTTC CASSLRPHRTGANYGYTF
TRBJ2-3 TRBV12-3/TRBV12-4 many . TGTGCCAGCAGCCGGGTAGGGATTGCTCGCACAGATACGCAGTATTTT CASSRVGIARTDTQYF
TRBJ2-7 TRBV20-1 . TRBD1 TGCAGTGCTTCCTGGACAGGTGGGGGTTCATACGAGCAGTACTTC CSASWTGGGSYEQYF
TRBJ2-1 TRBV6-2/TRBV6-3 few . TGTGCCAGCAGTTACCGGGGGCTTAGGAGGAATGAGCAGTTCTTC CASSYRGLRRNEQFF
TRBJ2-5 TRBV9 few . TGTGCCAGCAGCGTAGCAGGCAGGGAAGAGACCCAGTACTTC CASSVAGREETQYF
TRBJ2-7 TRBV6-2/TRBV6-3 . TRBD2 TGTGCCAGCAGTTTTATCCTAGCGGGAGGACCATCCTACGAGCAGTACTTC CASSFILAGGPSYEQYF
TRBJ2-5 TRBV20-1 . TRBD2 TGCAGTGCTATTCTCCGCGGGAGTGGGAATGCAAACTTC CSAILRGSGNANF
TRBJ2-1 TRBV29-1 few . TGCAGCGTCGAAGAGACTCTTACGAACAATGAGCAGTTCTTC CSVEETLTNNEQFF
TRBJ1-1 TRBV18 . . TGTGCCAGCTCACCACGTTTGGACACTGAAGCTTTCTTT CASSPRLDTEAFF
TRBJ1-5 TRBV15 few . TGTGCCACCAGCAGAGATTTACAGGTTAACAATCAGCCCCAGCATTTT CATSRDLQVNNQPQHF
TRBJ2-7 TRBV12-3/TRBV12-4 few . TGTGCCAGCAGTTTTGAAAGACCCTACGAGCAGTACTTC CASSFERPYEQYF
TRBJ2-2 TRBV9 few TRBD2 TGTGCCAGCAGCGTAGCTCTAGCGGGAGAAAACACCGGGGAGCTGTTTTTT CASSVALAGENTGELFF
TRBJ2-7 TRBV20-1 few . TGCAGTGCTAGGGACCCCGAGGGAATTTACGAGCAGTACTTC CSARDPEGIYEQYF
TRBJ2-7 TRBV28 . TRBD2 TGTGCCAGCAGTTCATCCACTAGCGGGAGAGGCTACGAGCAGTACTTC CASSSSTSGRGYEQYF
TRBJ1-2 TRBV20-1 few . TGCAGTGCTAGAAACAGCAACTATGGCTACACCTTC CSARNSNYGYTF
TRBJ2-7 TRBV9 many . TGTGCCAGCAGCGTAGTAGCCTCCCGGCGGTACGAGCAGTACTTC CASSVVASRRYEQYF
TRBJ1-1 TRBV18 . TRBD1 TGTGCCAGCTCACCACGGACAGGGAGCCTCTTAAAGACTGAAGCTTTCTTT CASSPRTGSLLKTEAFF
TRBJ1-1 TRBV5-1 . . TGCGCCAGCAGCTTGGGGGGCTCGAACACTGAAGCTTTCTTT CASSLGGSNTEAFF
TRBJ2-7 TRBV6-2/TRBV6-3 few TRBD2 TGTGCCAGCAGTTACTTTCTAGCGGGACGGTGGGAGCAGTACTTC CASSYFLAGRWEQYF
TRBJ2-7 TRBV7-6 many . TGTGCCAGCAGCTTAGAAGGCCTCGGCGAGCAGTACTTC CASSLEGLGEQYF
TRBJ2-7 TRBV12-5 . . TGTGCTAGTGGTTTGGTCTCAGGGGCACACTACGAGCAGTACTTC CASGLVSGAHYEQYF
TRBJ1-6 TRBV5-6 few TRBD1 TGTGCCAGCAGCTCCGGGACAGGGAATTCACCCCTCCACTTT CASSSGTGNSPLHF
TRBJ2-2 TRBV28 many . TGTGCCAGCAGATTGCAGGGTTGGGGCACCGGGGAGCTGTTTTTT CASRLQGWGTGELFF
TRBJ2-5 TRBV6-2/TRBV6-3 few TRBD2 TGTGCCAGCAGTTCACTAGCGGAGTACCAAGAGACCCAGTACTTC CASSSLAEYQETQYF
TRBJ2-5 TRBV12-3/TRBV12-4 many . TGTGCCAGCAGTCCAAGGTTCGGTGCCAGGGAGACCCAGTACTTC CASSPRFGARETQYF
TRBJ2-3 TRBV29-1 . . TGCAGCGTTGGTGGTGCAGATACGCAGTATTTT CSVGGADTQYF
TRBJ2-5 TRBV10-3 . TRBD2 TGTGCCATCAGCATGGATAGCGGGAGACCGGGGGGGACCCAGTACTTC CAISMDSGRPGGTQYF
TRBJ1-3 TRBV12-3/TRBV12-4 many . TGTGCCAGCAGTTTTGGAGACTCTGGAAACACCATATATTTT CASSFGDSGNTIYF
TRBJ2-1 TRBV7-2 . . TGTGCCAGCAGCCTACCAGCGGTACGCAATGAGCAGTTCTTC CASSLPAVRNEQFF
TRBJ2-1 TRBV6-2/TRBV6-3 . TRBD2 TGTGCCAGCAGTTACGGAAGACTAGCGGGAGGGGATGAGCAGTTCTTC CASSYGRLAGGDEQFF